This T cell receptor beta chain was recovered during a study of blood T cell repertoires in COVID-19. The length of the CDR3 is 16 residues. Trimming removed 5 bases from V and 3 bases from J, with 17 bases in between. Germline values: CDR1 ENHRY, CDR2 SYGVKD. TCRdb keeps only in-frame clones here, not all; method: immunoSEQ multiplex PCR. The sample lists approximately 300,000 clones; 75% to 95% were seen once. This TCR came from a woman aged 30 to 39 with COVID-19, enrolled during active disease. Sequenced: peripheral blood. The chain couples TRBV10-3 to TRBJ2-1, with D possibly TRBD2 on 5 matching bases. The CDR3 loop reads CAISKDFTKGYNEQFF. The CDR3 DNA reads TGTGCCATCAGTAAGGACTTCACGAAGGGCTACAATGAGCAGTTCTTC.